This TCR beta chain was retrieved from a study of OX40 agonist ivuxolimab in advanced cancers. In the study overall: Given to patients was ivuxolimab, an agonistic anti-OX40 (CD134) antibody. Study results and limitations: Among expanded peripheral T cells, antigen specificity went undetermined. The average count of expanded clones was higher among CD8+ T cells than among CD4+.

Method: immunoSEQ multiplex PCR; TCRdb's copy keeps in-frame clones and lacks some. The sample includes about 68,000 clones, around 93% of them seen just once. The germline CDR1 and CDR2 sequences are LNHDA and SQIVND (reference sequence). This CDR3 is 13 amino acids long. Trimming removed 7 bases at V and 6 bases at J, with 13 bases between. Worth noting for this clone: Its target is not known.

The material was CD4+ or CD8+ T cells sorted from blood, obtained in a trial of the OX40 agonist ivuxolimab. The genes are TRBV19 and TRBJ2-1; D is perhaps TRBD2 (5 bases). This clonotype was sampled from an adult with an advanced solid tumor such as melanoma, head and neck, liver or kidney cancer. The DNA for the CDR3 is TGTGCCAGTACCTCGGACTCCGTCAATGAGCAGTTCTTC. Protein sequence: CASTSDSVNEQFF.